The clone carrying this T cell receptor beta chain was found many times. What it recognizes is unknown. The V gene lost 6 bases and the J gene lost 6 bases, with 15 bases spanning the gap. Germline assignment: CDR1 SQVTM and CDR2 ANQGSEA. This CDR3 has 12 amino acids. This library used roughly 0.4 ug RNA and molecular barcoded adaptors spanning alpha/delta and beta/gamma chains. From the reads, TCRdb called clonotypes with MiXCR, one entry per CDR3 protein. The sample has some 130,000 distinct CDR3 sequences, roughly an eighth seen once. The sample belongs to a study of read filtering for tumor transcriptome and immune sequencing. Across the study: TCR-mapped reads were about 3.5 to 10.27 million with IR-seq versus roughly 75 to 1,400 with RNA-seq. Findings and limits, study-wide: Single-read clonotypes: approximately 87% of IR-seq clonotypes (about 4% of reads), more than 70% of RNA-seq clonotypes (roughly 43% of reads).

Sampling of bone marrow took place during active disease in every patient. The TCR originated in a donor at least 40 years old with multiple myeloma. The gene calls are TRBV29-1 and TRBJ2-7; no definite D call. The sample comprised a population of CD138-negative cells sorted from bone marrow. The CDR3 coding sequence is TGCAGCGTCACTTATACCCCTACCGAGCAGTACTTC. The encoded protein is CSVTYTPTEQYF.